This TCR beta chain was recovered during a study of cytomegalovirus exposure and HLA in healthy donors (dated by TCRdb to 2015 to 2018). In the study overall: According to a later analysis, the 120 or so validation repertoires were produced on the same platform as the roughly 600 repertoires of the first cohort. The study aimed to test whether signatures of past pathogen exposure could be identified by cataloging public T cell receptors. A separate validation cohort of over 95 different subjects was used in addition to the approximately 700-subject first cohort. High-throughput TCR immunosequencing, statistical association of individual TCRs with disease status, and machine learning were combined to predict cytomegalovirus infection status. Points the paper makes about the study in general: In vitro tests confirmed that a few of the cytomegalovirus-associated TCR beta chains recognize cytomegalovirus antigens. Of the cluster scores, 85% to 95% were above 0 in a later analysis, which found that TCRs clustered in the first cohort also tended to co-occur in the approximately 110 validation repertoires. All 120 or so repertoires were used to score co-occurrence in the validation cohort in a later analysis, because that analysis had no HLA typing for the cohort. The study gave a list of roughly 150 TCR beta chains associated with cytomegalovirus. Most TCR sequences were seen in very few donors, while some public TCRs were found in many individuals. It was suggested by the authors that the approach could potentially be generalized to other disease states and immunological phenotypes. Cytomegalovirus status was reported to be diagnosed by the classifier with high specificity and sensitivity in both the original and validation cohorts.

For this clone: Its antigen is currently not known. Per-nucleotide qualities are absent, and no much larger clonotype sits a single base away.

Libraries were made using the immunoSEQ multiplex PCR assay. The paper's data handling went like this. A statistical classification framework was developed to diagnose cytomegalovirus status using the catalog of TCR beta chain sequences. Held by TCRdb, this immuneACCESS table contains in-frame sequences only and omits some clones. Under half of the omission traces to an unresolved V gene where checked; the cause of the rest is unknown. The DNA gave D and trimming, while V, J and clone size come from that table. This sample holds roughly 90,000 clones; 85% were observed only once. 20% of the sample belongs to the ten largest clones. Separate from the roughly 700-subject first cohort, the validation cohort of some 130 subjects was the group to which the donors belonged. V is pared back by 3 bases and J by 3 bases, with 8 bases lying between the germline termini. The germline V gene encodes CDR1 MNHEY and CDR2 SMNVEV (reference sequence). The CDR3 goes from the cysteine to the phenylalanine over 13 residues. The kept DNA is CDR3 alone, 39 bases in frame from the first base.

Input material: PBMCs. The sequence was collected from a young man in good health and CMV-seropositive. The sequence joins TRBV27 to TRBJ1-1; the D gene cannot be named for sure. The CDR3: CASSLRLHTEAFF. DNA sequence: TGTGCCAGCAGTTTGAGATTACACACTGAAGCTTTCTTT.